This T cell receptor (beta chain) emerged from a study of shared clonotypes between healthy human individuals. Study at large: Donor ages ranged 18 to 49 years: a couple of women, three men. Findings of the study overall: All-four-donor shared clonotypes had higher generation probabilities than non-shared clonotypes did.

A CD45RA-negative memory subset and a CD45RA+ naive subset were separated from the CD4+ cells. The assay was carried out at the deep level. Sequencing used immunoSEQ multiplex PCR; TCRdb keeps in-frame clones, though not all of them. The data show 2 million to 2.5 million clones, 80% to 95% seen once. Per the germline V gene, CDR1 is MDHEN and CDR2 is SYDVKM. This CDR3 comprises 16 residues. The V and J ends lost 3 bases and 5 bases, in that order; junction bases with no gene match: 10. Notes on this clone: Its antigen is still unknown.

This TCR derives from a man aged 18 to 29 in good health. Some clones in this sample may be carry-over from other donors' samples. The sequenced material came from naive CD4+ T cells from PBMCs. Subset described: CD45RA+ positively selected. The rearrangement links TRBV28 to TRBJ1-5; 7 nucleotides align to TRBD1. CDR3: CASSFNSGGTDQPQHF. The CDR3 bases are TGTGCCAGCAGTTTTAACTCAGGGGGAACCGATCAGCCCCAGCATTTT.